Following are 10 T cell receptor beta chains from one sample sequenced in a study of cytomegalovirus exposure and HLA in healthy donors. PCR primers comprised 60 Vbeta and 13 Jbeta primers. Profiled with immunoSEQ multiplex PCR; TCRdb holds only in-frame clones, not every one. Recorded for this sample: 150,000 to 200,000 clones. The specimen was PBMCs. Every receptor here comes from a woman under 30 in good health and CMV-seropositive.

The chain joins TRBV14 to TRBJ2-2; 7 bases fit TRBD1. V dropped 4 bases and J dropped 4; count of bases not matched to a gene: 6. Germline CDR1 is SGHDN and CDR2 is FVKESK. The CDR3 is made up of 15 amino acids. CDR3 residues: CASSRDRVRTGELFF. The CDR3 region has the DNA TGTGCCAGCAGCCGCGACAGGGTACGCACCGGGGAGCTGTTTTTT.

The chain recombines TRBV4-2 with TRBJ1-4; 7 bases are a match to TRBD1. Germline values: CDR1 LGHNA, CDR2 YNFKEQ. The V and J ends lost 1 base and 5 bases, in that order; junction bases with no gene match: 7. CDR3 length equals 16 residues. The CDR3 reads CASSQATGAENEKLFF. CDR3 nucleotide sequence: TGTGCCAGCAGCCAAGCTACAGGGGCAGAGAATGAAAAACTGTTTTTT.

The V call is TRBV7-2, the J call TRBJ2-3, with D tentatively TRBD1 (5 bases). The CDR3 runs 15 residues. Germline V gives CDR1 SGHTA, CDR2 FQGNSA. Between the trimmed V and J ends, which lost 5 bases and 0 bases, there was a span of 12 bases. The CDR3 sequence: CASSATAISTDTQYF. The CDR3 nucleotides read TGTGCCAGCAGCGCGACAGCCATAAGCACAGATACGCAGTATTTT.

This chain connects TRBV5-1 to TRBJ2-1; 9 bases line up with TRBD1. There are 19 residues in the CDR3. V shed 0 bases, J shed 2 bases, and the junction held 12 bases outside the gene matches. Germline V gene data show CDR1 as SGHRS and CDR2 as YFSETQ. The CDR3 reads CASSLVGQGLISAYNEQFF. CDR3 bases: TGCGCCAGCAGCTTGGTGGGACAGGGTCTAATTTCGGCCTACAATGAGCAGTTCTTC.

J is TRBJ1-2 and V is TRBV10-3; 7 nucleotides agree with TRBD1. V trimming: 11 bases; J trimming: 4 bases; junction bases outside the gene matches: 7. The CDR3 runs to 12 residues. The V gene's germline CDR1 is ENHRY and CDR2 SYGVKD. CDR3 bases: TGTGCCTCGGGACAGAACGGCTATGGCTACACCTTC. Amino acids: CASGQNGYGYTF.

The genes are TRBV5-4 and TRBJ2-1; 10 bases match TRBD2. V shed 3 bases, J shed 8 bases, and the junction held 8 bases outside the gene matches. The CDR3 runs 15 residues. The germline V gene encodes CDR1 SGHNT and CDR2 YYREEE (reference sequence). For the CDR3, the DNA is TGTGCCAGCAGCTCGGACCTAGCGGGAGCTGATGAGCAGTTCTTC. This codes for CASSSDLAGADEQFF. The entire variable domain, with the rest obtained from reference TRBV5-4 and TRBJ2-1, is as follows: ETGVTQSPTHLIKTRGQQVTLRCSSQSGHNTVSWYQQALGQGPQFIFQYYREEENGRGNFPPRFSGLQFPNYSSELNVNALELDDSALYLCASSSDLAGADEQFFGPGTRLTVL.

V usage is TRBV11-3 and J usage is TRBJ1-1; perhaps TRBD1 as D (6 bases). The CDR3 spans 13 residues. V lost 5 bases and J lost 4, with 11 bases in between. Germline values: CDR1 SGHNT, CDR2 YENEEA. CDR3 region: CASSGRGSTEAFF. In DNA, the CDR3 is TGTGCCAGCAGCGGCAGGGGTTCCACTGAAGCTTTCTTT.

J is TRBJ1-5 and V is TRBV19; D not certain. CDR1 LNHDA and CDR2 SQIVND come from the germline V gene (reference sequence). CDR3 length: 14 residues. V gave up 4 bases and J gave up 3 bases, with 10 bases separating them. Here the CDR3 reads CASSTGLINQPQHF. CDR3 sequence (DNA): TGTGCCAGTAGTACAGGACTTATCAATCAGCCCCAGCATTTT.

This chain links TRBV19 with TRBJ1-2; D is perhaps TRBD1 (5 bases). CDR1 and CDR2 (germline): LNHDA, SQIVND (reference sequence). The CDR3 length is 15 residues. Trimming stripped 4 bases from V and 3 bases from J, with 15 bases between. As DNA, the CDR3 is TGTGCCAGTAGTACGGGCCTAGGGGCGGACTATGGCTACACCTTC. Translated: CASSTGLGADYGYTF.

The chain employs TRBV9 and TRBJ2-1; D might be TRBD1 (5 bases). CDR3 length: 16 amino acids. The germline gives CDR1 SGDLS, CDR2 YYNGEE. V lost 4 bases and J lost 2, with 16 bases in between. The chain's CDR3 is CASSPRPRGPYNEQFF. Written as DNA, the CDR3 is TGTGCCAGCAGCCCCCGGCCTAGGGGTCCCTACAATGAGCAGTTCTTC.